This T cell receptor beta chain was recorded in a study of T-cell memory formation after mild COVID-19. Points from the study as a whole: Researchers could not confirm that second-wave clones peaking on day 37 targeted SARS-CoV-2.

This clonotype showed up many times. What it binds is not known. The V gene's germline CDR1 is SEHNR and CDR2 FQNEAQ (reference sequence). V was trimmed by 3 bases and J by 1 base, leaving 10 bases between them. The CDR3 loop spans 15 amino acids. TCRdb ran MiXCR on the 5' RACE reads and lists one entry per CDR3 protein. Of hundreds of thousands of distinct CDR3 sequences in the sample, about a sixth were seen once. This chain joins TRBV7-9 and TRBJ2-1; the D gene is possibly TRBD2 (5 bases). Input material: PBMCs or a T cell subset sorted from them (not recorded which). The source is a young man who had mild COVID-19 (a few samples of this study predate the infection). Cell type and time point are not known. CDR3 loop: CASSFRGSSYNEQFF. The CDR3 nucleotides are TGTGCCAGCAGCTTCCGGGGATCATCCTACAATGAGCAGTTCTTC.